This record covers a single T cell receptor (beta chain). Authors' analysis steps: Nucleated cell counts were estimated from reference gene primer amplification. TCRdb keeps only in-frame clones here, not all; method: immunoSEQ multiplex PCR. V, J and clone size are those of that table, while D and trimming were read from the DNA. The sample shows 150,000 to 170,000 clones, around 79% of them seen only once. CDR1 and CDR2 (germline): MDHEN, SYDVKM. Trimming left V 5 bases short and J 1 base short, with 15 bases between. The CDR3 loop spans 15 amino acids. These data belong to a study of blood T cell repertoires in COVID-19. Study summary: Donors in the United States, Italy and Spain gave samples during acute or convalescent COVID-19.

The J gene is TRBJ2-7, the V gene TRBV28; possibly TRBD2 for D (7 bases). This receptor was taken from a man at least 80 years old with acute or convalescent COVID-19. Sequenced input: peripheral blood. The CDR3 here is CASSGAGGPSYEQYV. CDR3 in DNA: TGTGCCAGCAGTGGCGCCGGGGGGCCTTCCTACGAGCAGTACGTC.